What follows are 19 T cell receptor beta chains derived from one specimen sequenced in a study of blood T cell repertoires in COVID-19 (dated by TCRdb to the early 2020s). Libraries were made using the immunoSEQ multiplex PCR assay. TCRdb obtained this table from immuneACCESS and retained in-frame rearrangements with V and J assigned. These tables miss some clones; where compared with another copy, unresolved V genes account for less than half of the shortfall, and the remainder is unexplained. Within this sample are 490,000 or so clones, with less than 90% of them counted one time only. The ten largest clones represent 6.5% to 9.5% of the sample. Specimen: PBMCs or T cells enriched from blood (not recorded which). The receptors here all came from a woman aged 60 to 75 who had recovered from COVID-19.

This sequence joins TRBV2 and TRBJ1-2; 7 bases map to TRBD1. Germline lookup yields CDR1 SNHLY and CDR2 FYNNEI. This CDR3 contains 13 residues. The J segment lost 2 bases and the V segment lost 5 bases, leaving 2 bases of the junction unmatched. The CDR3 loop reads CASSSGQNYGYTF. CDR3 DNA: TGTGCCAGCAGTTCGGGACAGAACTATGGCTACACCTTC.

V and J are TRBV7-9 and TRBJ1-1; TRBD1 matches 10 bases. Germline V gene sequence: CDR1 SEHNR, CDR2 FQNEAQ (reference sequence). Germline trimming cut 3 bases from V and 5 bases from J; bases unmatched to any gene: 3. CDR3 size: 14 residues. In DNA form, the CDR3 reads TGTGCCAGCAGCTTTTCGGACAGGGGGACTGAAGCTTTCTTT. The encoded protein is CASSFSDRGTEAFF.

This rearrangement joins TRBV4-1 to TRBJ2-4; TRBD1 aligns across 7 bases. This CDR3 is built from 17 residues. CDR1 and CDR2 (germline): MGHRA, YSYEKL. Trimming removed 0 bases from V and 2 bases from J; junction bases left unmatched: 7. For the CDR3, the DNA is TGCGCCAGCAGCCAAGATCTGTGGGACAGTCCCAAAAACATTCAGTACTTC. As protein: CASSQDLWDSPKNIQYF.

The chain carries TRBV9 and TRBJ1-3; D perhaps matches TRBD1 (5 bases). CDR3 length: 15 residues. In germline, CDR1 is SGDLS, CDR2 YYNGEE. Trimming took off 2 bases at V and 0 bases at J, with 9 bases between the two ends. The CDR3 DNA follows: TGTGCCAGCAGCGTCGCAGGGAACTCTGGAAACACCATATATTTT. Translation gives CASSVAGNSGNTIYF.

CDR3 nucleotide sequence: TGTGCCACCAGACCAGGGGATCTCCCCCCCACTGAAGCTTTCTTT. Amino acids: CATRPGDLPPTEAFF. This sequence joins TRBV24-1 and TRBJ1-1, with D perhaps TRBD1 (6 bases). The CDR3 is 15 residues long. The germline V and J ends were trimmed by 7 bases and 4 bases, with 18 bases remaining between them. Germline assignment: CDR1 KGHDR and CDR2 SFDVKD.

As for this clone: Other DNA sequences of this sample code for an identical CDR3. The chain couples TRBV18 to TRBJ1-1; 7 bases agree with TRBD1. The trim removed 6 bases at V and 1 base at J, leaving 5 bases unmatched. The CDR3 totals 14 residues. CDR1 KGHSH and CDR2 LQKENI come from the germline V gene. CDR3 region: CASSRQGGNTEAFF. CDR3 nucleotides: TGTGCCAGCTCCCGACAGGGAGGGAACACTGAAGCTTTCTTT.

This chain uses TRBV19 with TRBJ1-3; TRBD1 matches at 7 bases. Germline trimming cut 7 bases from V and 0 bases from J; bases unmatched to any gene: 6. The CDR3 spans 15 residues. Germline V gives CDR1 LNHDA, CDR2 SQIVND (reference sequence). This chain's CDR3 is CASIDRVSSGNTIYF. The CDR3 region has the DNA TGTGCCAGTATCGACAGGGTAAGCTCTGGAAACACCATATATTTT.

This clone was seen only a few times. This chain's CDR3 is CASSMTGEETQYF. As DNA, the CDR3 is TGCGCCAGCAGCATGACAGGGGAAGAGACCCAGTACTTC. The gene calls are TRBV5-1 and TRBJ2-5, with TRBD1 matching over 8 bases. This CDR3 region has 13 residues. The germline CDR1 and CDR2 sequences are SGHRS and YFSETQ. With 4 bases clipped from V and 3 bases from J, the junction kept 2 bases outside the gene matches.

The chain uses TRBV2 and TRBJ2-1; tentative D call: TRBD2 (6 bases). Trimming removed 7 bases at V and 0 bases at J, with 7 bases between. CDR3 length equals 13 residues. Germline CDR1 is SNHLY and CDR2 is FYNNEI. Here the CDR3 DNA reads TGTGCCAGCACCGGGGGCTCCTACAATGAGCAGTTCTTC. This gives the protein CASTGGSYNEQFF.

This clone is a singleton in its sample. CDR3 nucleotide sequence: TGTGCCAGTAGTATTTCCCCGGGGGGGTCCTACAATGAGCAGTTCTTC. This gives the protein CASSISPGGSYNEQFF. The genes are TRBV19 and TRBJ2-1, with 8 nucleotides matching TRBD2. V dropped 3 bases and J dropped 1; count of bases not matched to a gene: 5. This CDR3 is built from 16 residues. The germline V gene has CDR1 LNHDA and CDR2 SQIVND (reference sequence).

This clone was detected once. DNA of the CDR3: TGTGCCAGTAGGCTGGGCAGCAATCAGCCCCAGCATTTT. Translation: CASRLGSNQPQHF. V gene TRBV19 combines with J gene TRBJ1-5; no reliable D call. V dropped 6 bases and J dropped 1 base, with 7 bases sitting between them. Germline assignment: CDR1 LNHDA and CDR2 SQIVND (reference sequence). CDR3 size: 13 residues.

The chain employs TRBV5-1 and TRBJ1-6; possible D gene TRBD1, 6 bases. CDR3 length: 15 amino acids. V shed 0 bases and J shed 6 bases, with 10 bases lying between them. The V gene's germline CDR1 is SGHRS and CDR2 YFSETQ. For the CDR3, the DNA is TGCGCCAGCAGCTTGGAAGGGGGAAGTAATTCACCCCTCCACTTT. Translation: CASSLEGGSNSPLHF. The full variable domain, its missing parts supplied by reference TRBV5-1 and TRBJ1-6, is KAGVTQTPRYLIKTRGQQVTLSCSPISGHRSVSWYQQTPGQGLQFLFEYFSETQRNKGNFPGRFSGRQFSNSRSEMNVSTLELGDSALYLCASSLEGGSNSPLHFGNGTRLTVT.

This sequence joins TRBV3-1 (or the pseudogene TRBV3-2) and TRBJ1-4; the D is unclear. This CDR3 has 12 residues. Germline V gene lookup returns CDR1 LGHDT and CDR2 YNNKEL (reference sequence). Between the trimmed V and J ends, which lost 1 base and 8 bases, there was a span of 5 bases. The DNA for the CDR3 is TGTGCCAGCAGCCAAGTAGCCGAAAAACTGTTTTTT. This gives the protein CASSQVAEKLFF.

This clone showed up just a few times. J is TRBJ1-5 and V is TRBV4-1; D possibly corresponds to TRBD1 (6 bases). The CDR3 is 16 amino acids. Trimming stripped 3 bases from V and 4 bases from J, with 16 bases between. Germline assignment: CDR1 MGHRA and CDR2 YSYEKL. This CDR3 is CASSHVDRSLNQPQHF. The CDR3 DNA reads TGCGCCAGCAGCCACGTAGACAGGAGCCTTAATCAGCCCCAGCATTTT.

CDR3 protein: CASSSSGGNEQFF. Written as DNA, the CDR3 is TGTGCCAGCAGCTCTAGCGGGGGCAATGAGCAGTTCTTC. The J gene is TRBJ2-1, the V gene TRBV7-2, with TRBD2 identical over 10 bases. Per germline, CDR1 SGHTA and CDR2 FQGNSA. The CDR3 is 13 residues long. V trimming: 4 bases; J trimming: 6 bases; junction bases outside the gene matches: 0.

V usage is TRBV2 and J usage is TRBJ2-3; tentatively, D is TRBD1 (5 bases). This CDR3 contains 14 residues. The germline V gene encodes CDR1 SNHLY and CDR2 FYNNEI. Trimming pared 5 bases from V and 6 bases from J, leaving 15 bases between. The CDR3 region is CASSPGDSPDTQYF. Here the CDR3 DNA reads TGTGCCAGCAGTCCTGGAGACAGTCCGGATACGCAGTATTTT.

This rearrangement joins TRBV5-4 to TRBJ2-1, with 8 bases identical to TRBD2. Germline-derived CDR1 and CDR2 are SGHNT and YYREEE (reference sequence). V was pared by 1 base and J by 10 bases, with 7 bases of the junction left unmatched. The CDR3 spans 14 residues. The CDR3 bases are TGTGCCAGCAGCTTGCCCCTCGGGGGGGTGGAGCAGTTCTTC. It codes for CASSLPLGGVEQFF.

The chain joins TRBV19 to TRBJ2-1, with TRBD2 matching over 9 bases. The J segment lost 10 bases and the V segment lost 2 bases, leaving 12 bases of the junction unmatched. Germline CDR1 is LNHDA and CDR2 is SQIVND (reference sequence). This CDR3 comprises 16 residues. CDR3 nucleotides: TGTGCCAGTAGTATATCCCTCGGCGGGGGGGCTCAGGAGCAGTTCTTC. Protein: CASSISLGGGAQEQFF.

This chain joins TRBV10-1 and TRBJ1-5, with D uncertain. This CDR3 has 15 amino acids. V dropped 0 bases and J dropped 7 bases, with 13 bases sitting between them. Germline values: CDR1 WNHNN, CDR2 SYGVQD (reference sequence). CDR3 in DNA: TGCGCCAGCAGTGAGTCGAGCGGCTACGGACAGCCCCAGCATTTT. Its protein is CASSESSGYGQPQHF.